This record covers a single T cell receptor beta chain. What it recognizes is unknown. This sample was taken from a study of shared clonotypes between healthy human individuals. Study observations and caveats: Researchers sampled only blood; tissue repertoires likely differ. Naive subsets typically showed greater estimated richness than memory subsets.

Naivety among CD8 cells was defined by CD45RO negativity and positive CCR7 selection, thereby excluding terminally differentiated effector memory CD45RA+ cells. Genomic DNA belonging to each subset was distributed in equal measure over several immunoSEQ plates. In the original processing: Junction-only sequences produced by ImmunoSEQ had no quality scores, so filtering differed. TCRdb's copy holds only in-frame clones and misses some; the assay was immunoSEQ multiplex PCR. V and J calls and clone size are those listed in that table; D and trimming were worked out from the DNA. The sample consists of more than 2 million clones, roughly 95% of them appearing once. The V end lost 4 bases, the J end lost 2 bases, and 21 bases lay between the germline ends. Germline V CDR1 and CDR2: SEHNR, FQNEAQ (reference sequence). This CDR3 comprises 18 residues.

The receptor was isolated from a man in his late teens or twenties in good health. Some clones in this sample may be carry-over from other donors' samples. V usage is TRBV7-9 and J usage is TRBJ1-3; D remains ambiguous. Sequencing was carried out using naive CD8+ T cells from PBMCs. DNA of the CDR3: TGTGCCAGCAGCTGGAGTTCGGATACCGGCTCCACTGGAAACACCATATATTTT. This codes for CASSWSSDTGSTGNTIYF.